The clone carrying this T cell receptor (beta chain) was counted between two and nine times. Extracted from the samples, RNA was reverse transcribed into cDNA to serve as the sequencing template. Data came from immunoSEQ multiplex PCR; TCRdb stores just in-frame clones and leaves some out. Counted here are about 180,000 clones, about 55% occurring once; the ten biggest clones make up 10% to 14%. Trimming took off 3 bases at V and 3 bases at J, with 8 bases between the two ends. CDR1 and CDR2 from the germline V gene are SEHNR and FQNEAQ (reference sequence). CDR3 length: 13 amino acids. This entry is derived from a study of CD8+ T cells in alopecia areata. Documented treatment: oral pan-JAK inhibitor, 5-10 mg twice daily.

The specimen comprised CD8+ T cells sorted from blood, sampled at week 24, from a patient treated with tofacitinib. This chain connects TRBV7-9 to TRBJ1-2; D remains ambiguous. The clonotype comes from a human donor with alopecia areata. DNA for the CDR3: TGTGCCAGCAGCTTGGGCGCAGACTATGGCTACACCTTC. Amino acids: CASSLGADYGYTF. The full variable domain, in which reference TRBV7-9 and TRBJ1-2 provide the parts outside the CDR3, is DTGVSQNPRHKITKRGQNVTFRCDPISEHNRLYWYRQTLGQGPEFLTYFQNEAQLEKSRLLSDRFSAERPKGSFSTLEIQRTEQGDSAMYLCASSLGADYGYTFGSGTRLTVV.